The next 30 T cell receptor beta chains were all read from a single sample in a study of shared clonotypes between healthy human individuals. Data came from immunoSEQ multiplex PCR; TCRdb stores just in-frame clones and leaves some out. The table shows 2,100,000 or so clones, with approximately 94% occurring only once. Sequencing was carried out using naive CD4+ T cells sorted from blood. This sample's subset: CD45RA+ positively selected. The receptors were gathered from a man aged 18-30 years in good health.

The V call is TRBV10-3, the J call TRBJ1-2, with D perhaps TRBD1 (5 bases). The CDR3 contains 13 residues. The germline V and J ends were trimmed by 6 bases and 6 bases, with 14 bases remaining between them. Germline V gives CDR1 ENHRY, CDR2 SYGVKD. The CDR3 sequence is CAIRKLVGHGYTF. CDR3 in DNA: TGTGCCATCAGAAAATTAGTGGGGCATGGCTACACCTTC.

V gene TRBV5-1 combines with J gene TRBJ1-1; D remains unclear. CDR1 is SGHRS and CDR2 is YFSETQ in the germline V gene. The CDR3 length is 13 residues. V lost 5 bases to trimming and J lost 6 bases, with 14 bases between them. In DNA, the CDR3 is TGCGCCAGCAGTGTTGGTCTCGGCGCTGAAGCTTTCTTT. It encodes CASSVGLGAEAFF. The full variable domain, with the rest looked up from reference TRBV5-1 and TRBJ1-1, is KAGVTQTPRYLIKTRGQQVTLSCSPISGHRSVSWYQQTPGQGLQFLFEYFSETQRNKGNFPGRFSGRQFSNSRSEMNVSTLELGDSALYLCASSVGLGAEAFFGQGTRLTVV.

This clone was detected only a few times. V gene TRBV6-1 combines with J gene TRBJ1-4, with 7 bases that match TRBD1. V was pared by 7 bases and J by 8 bases, with 13 bases of the junction left unmatched. This CDR3 is built from 15 residues. CDR1 and CDR2 from the germline V gene are MNHNS and SASEGT. The CDR3 loop reads CASTKGGRTGEKLFF. CDR3 in DNA: TGTGCCAGCACCAAAGGGGGCAGGACTGGAGAAAAACTGTTTTTT.

The chain carries TRBV2 and TRBJ1-3; possible D gene TRBD1, 6 bases. The ends were cut back, 8 bases at V and 0 bases at J, with 17 bases in the middle. CDR1 is SNHLY and CDR2 is FYNNEI in the germline V gene. The CDR3 runs 16 residues. CDR3 in amino acids: CASFGGTINSGNTIYF. The CDR3 DNA reads as TGTGCCAGCTTTGGGGGGACAATCAACTCTGGAAACACCATATATTTT.

This chain uses TRBV11-2 with TRBJ2-7; the match to TRBD1 covers 9 bases. This CDR3 has 15 residues. With 6 bases clipped from V and 5 bases from J, the junction kept 11 bases outside the gene matches. The germline gives CDR1 SGHAT, CDR2 FQNNGV. The CDR3 region is CASRSAGQGIHEQYF. CDR3 DNA sequence: TGTGCCAGCAGATCGGCGGGACAGGGTATCCACGAGCAGTACTTC.

In this sample, this clone turned up a few times. The V gene is TRBV30, the J gene TRBJ1-1; 7 nucleotides match TRBD1. CDR1 and CDR2 (germline): GTSNPN, SVGIG (reference sequence). V shed 0 bases, J shed 7 bases, and the junction held 8 bases outside the gene matches. The CDR3 is 14 residues long. The CDR3 loop is CAWSVRRDSLEAFF. In nucleotides, the CDR3 is TGTGCCTGGAGTGTACGAAGGGACAGCCTTGAAGCTTTCTTT.

The V call is TRBV5-6, the J call TRBJ2-3; 11 bases line up with TRBD1. The germline V gene encodes CDR1 SGHDT and CDR2 YYEEEE. The CDR3 covers 15 residues. Unmatched junction bases numbered 1, after V lost 0 bases and J lost 4 bases. The DNA for the CDR3 is TGTGCCAGCAGCTTGGCGGACAGGGGGCCAGATACGCAGTATTTT. This gives the protein CASSLADRGPDTQYF.

Points on this clone: Within the sample, other DNA sequences also encode this same CDR3. The V call is TRBV5-1, the J call TRBJ1-5; possible D gene TRBD1, 6 bases. In germline, CDR1 is SGHRS, CDR2 YFSETQ. Between the trimmed V and J ends, which lost 0 bases and 3 bases, there was a span of 7 bases. This CDR3 region has 14 residues. The CDR3 bases are TGCGCCAGCAGCTTGGAGGGGGTCAATCAGCCCCAGCATTTT. Translating it yields CASSLEGVNQPQHF. Complete variable domain (other parts from reference TRBV5-1 and TRBJ1-5): KAGVTQTPRYLIKTRGQQVTLSCSPISGHRSVSWYQQTPGQGLQFLFEYFSETQRNKGNFPGRFSGRQFSNSRSEMNVSTLELGDSALYLCASSLEGVNQPQHFGDGTRLSIL.

The chain links TRBV18 to TRBJ2-7, with 7 positions matching TRBD2. Trimming at V came to 6 bases and at J to 5 bases, leaving 16 bases not matched to a gene. CDR3 length equals 16 residues. Germline lookup yields CDR1 KGHSH and CDR2 LQKENI. CDR3 DNA sequence: TGTGCCAGCTCTAGTCTAGCGGCAACTGGTGTGGACGAGCAGTACTTC. This encodes CASSSLAATGVDEQYF.

V and J are TRBV7-9 and TRBJ2-5, with 7 bases lining up with TRBD2. CDR1 is SEHNR, CDR2 FQNEAQ, per germline (reference sequence). With V trimmed by 5 bases and J by 4 bases, 7 bases remained unmatched. The CDR3 totals 14 residues. The CDR3: CASSAGGRRETQYF. The CDR3 DNA follows: TGTGCCAGCAGCGCCGGGGGGAGGCGAGAGACCCAGTACTTC.

Only a few counts were recorded for this clone. The gene calls are TRBV6-4 and TRBJ1-6, with 8 bases that match TRBD1. Trimming cost V 4 bases and J 9 bases; bases outside gene matches: 8. The CDR3 length is 15 residues. Germline V gene data show CDR1 as MRHNA and CDR2 as SNTAGT. CDR3 DNA sequence: TGTGCCAGCAGTGTCACAGCGGACAGGGTTTCACCCCTCCACTTT. Residues: CASSVTADRVSPLHF.

This chain connects TRBV7-6 to TRBJ2-7; D is possibly TRBD1 or TRBD2 (5 bases each). There are 16 residues in the CDR3. Germline assignment: CDR1 SGHVS and CDR2 FNYEAQ. V was pared by 5 bases and J by 6 bases, with 23 bases between. The CDR3: CASSPTGPATAGEQYF. CDR3 in DNA: TGTGCCAGCAGCCCGACGGGACCAGCGACCGCGGGCGAGCAGTACTTC.

V and J are TRBV5-4 and TRBJ1-1, with 8 nucleotides matching TRBD1. Per the germline V gene, CDR1 is SGHNT and CDR2 is YYREEE (reference sequence). Trimming took 2 bases from V and 8 from J; bases not matched to a gene: 11. The CDR3 length is 15 residues. CDR3 sequence reads: CASSFLTTGGLEAFF. The DNA of the CDR3 is TGTGCCAGCAGCTTTCTCACAACAGGGGGATTAGAAGCTTTCTTT.

The J gene is TRBJ2-7, the V gene TRBV5-1; 9 nucleotides line up with TRBD2. Unmatched junction bases numbered 3, after V lost 3 bases and J lost 2 bases. This CDR3 spans 14 amino acids. Germline CDR1 SGHRS, CDR2 YFSETQ. In nucleotides, the CDR3 is TGCGCCAGCAGCTCCTTAGCGGGAGCCTACGAGCAGTACTTC. Protein: CASSSLAGAYEQYF. Full variable domain (outside the CDR3, taken from reference TRBV5-1 and TRBJ2-7): KAGVTQTPRYLIKTRGQQVTLSCSPISGHRSVSWYQQTPGQGLQFLFEYFSETQRNKGNFPGRFSGRQFSNSRSEMNVSTLELGDSALYLCASSSLAGAYEQYFGPGTRLTVT.

This clone was counted once. The chain uses TRBV7-2 and TRBJ1-5, with D unclear. V was cut by 2 bases and J by 6 bases, with 11 bases left in between. Germline loops: CDR1 SGHTA, CDR2 FQGNSA. The CDR3 covers 14 residues. The CDR3 nucleotides read TGTGCCAGCAGCTTAAAAGTCCAGACTCAGCCCCAGCATTTT. Its protein product is CASSLKVQTQPQHF. The full variable domain, its missing parts supplied by reference TRBV7-2 and TRBJ1-5, is GAGVSQSPSNKVTEKGKDVELRCDPISGHTALYWYRQSLGQGLEFLIYFQGNSAPDKSGLPSDRFSAERTGGSVSTLTIQRTQQEDSAVYLCASSLKVQTQPQHFGDGTRLSIL.

The chain combines TRBV4-3 with TRBJ2-1, with 7 nucleotides matching TRBD2. Germline CDR1 and CDR2: LGHNA and YSLEER. V trimming: 0 bases; J trimming: 4 bases; junction bases outside the gene matches: 12. This CDR3 region has 18 residues. This CDR3 is CASSQDFAGASGYNEQFF. The CDR3 DNA is TGCGCCAGCAGCCAAGATTTTGCAGGAGCTAGCGGATACAATGAGCAGTTCTTC.

This clone was seen a single time. The J gene is TRBJ2-2, the V gene TRBV9; possible D gene TRBD1, 6 bases. Germline lookup yields CDR1 SGDLS and CDR2 YYNGEE. This CDR3 is 17 amino acids long. The V end was cut by 4 bases, the J end by 8 bases, with 24 bases between. DNA for the CDR3: TGTGCCAGCAGCACCAGCCCCGCGGCAGGGGCCCAGGGGGAGCTGTTTTTT. Translating gives CASSTSPAAGAQGELFF.

The chain links TRBV14 to TRBJ1-3; D is ambiguous. V was trimmed by 0 bases and J by 4 bases, leaving 4 bases between them. The CDR3 runs to 13 residues. CDR1 SGHDN and CDR2 FVKESK come from the germline V gene. This CDR3 reads CASSQEGGNTIYF. As DNA, the CDR3 is TGTGCCAGCAGCCAAGAAGGGGGAAACACCATATATTTT.

The CDR3 coding sequence is TGTGCCAGCAGCGCACAACAGGGGAAAAGCACTGAAGCTTTCTTT. Its translation is CASSAQQGKSTEAFF. The chain recombines TRBV5-4 with TRBJ1-1, with 7 bases identical to TRBD1. CDR1 and CDR2 (germline): SGHNT, YYREEE (reference sequence). CDR3 length: 15 residues. J lost 4 bases, V lost 4 bases, and 10 bases had no gene match. Looking up the rest from reference TRBV5-4 and TRBJ1-1 gives the full variable domain: ETGVTQSPTHLIKTRGQQVTLRCSSQSGHNTVSWYQQALGQGPQFIFQYYREEENGRGNFPPRFSGLQFPNYSSELNVNALELDDSALYLCASSAQQGKSTEAFFGQGTRLTVV.

J is TRBJ2-3 and V is TRBV28, with D tentatively TRBD1 or TRBD2 (5 bases each). Trimming took 5 bases from V and 0 from J, leaving 18 bases between them. The CDR3 is 17 amino acids. The germline gives CDR1 MDHEN, CDR2 SYDVKM. This CDR3 is CASSPRGSSPSTDTQYF. The CDR3 DNA sequence: TGTGCCAGCAGTCCACGGGGCAGTAGCCCAAGCACAGATACGCAGTATTTT.

The chain joins TRBV27 to TRBJ2-2; 12 bases map to TRBD1. CDR3 length equals 17 residues. V lost 6 bases to trimming and J lost 1 base; unmatched junction nucleotides: 6. CDR1 and CDR2 from the germline V gene are MNHEY and SMNVEV (reference sequence). In DNA, the CDR3 is TGTGCCAGCAGAAGGGGACAGGGGGCGCAGAACACCGGGGAGCTGTTTTTT. This translates into CASRRGQGAQNTGELFF.

The rearrangement links TRBV5-1 to TRBJ2-3, with 10 bases aligning to TRBD2. With 0 bases clipped from V and 4 bases from J, the junction kept 5 bases outside the gene matches. There are 16 residues in the CDR3. Germline V lookup: CDR1 SGHRS, CDR2 YFSETQ. CDR3 DNA: TGCGCCAGCAGCTTGGTTGCAGCGGGAGGGTCAGATACGCAGTATTTT. It codes for CASSLVAAGGSDTQYF.

The J gene is TRBJ2-2, the V gene TRBV6-1; 9 nucleotides align to TRBD1. Per germline, CDR1 MNHNS and CDR2 SASEGT. The CDR3 is 15 residues long. Trimming took 1 base from V and 13 from J; bases not matched to a gene: 10. CDR3 DNA sequence: TGTGCCAGCAGTGAAGATGGGACAGGGTCGTATATGCTGTTTTTT. It translates to CASSEDGTGSYMLFF.

This sequence joins TRBV5-1 and TRBJ2-1; TRBD1 agrees at 9 bases. Germline-derived CDR1 and CDR2 are SGHRS and YFSETQ. The CDR3 totals 14 residues. J lost 7 bases, V lost 4 bases, and 6 bases had no gene match. The CDR3 DNA follows: TGCGCCAGCAGCCGGGACAGGGTTTTAAATGAGCAGTTCTTC. This encodes CASSRDRVLNEQFF. Variable domain in full (rest from reference TRBV5-1 and TRBJ2-1): KAGVTQTPRYLIKTRGQQVTLSCSPISGHRSVSWYQQTPGQGLQFLFEYFSETQRNKGNFPGRFSGRQFSNSRSEMNVSTLELGDSALYLCASSRDRVLNEQFFGPGTRLTVL.

The chain uses TRBV19 and TRBJ2-3; 10 bases fit TRBD2. The germline V gene has CDR1 LNHDA and CDR2 SQIVND (reference sequence). Unmatched junction bases numbered 9, after V lost 3 bases and J lost 6 bases. The CDR3 extends over 16 amino acids. The CDR3 is CASSISASGGLDTQYF. The DNA of the CDR3 is TGTGCCAGTAGTATTTCGGCTAGCGGGGGCTTGGATACGCAGTATTTT.

Concerning this clone: This CDR3 is also generated by other DNA sequences in the sample. The J gene is TRBJ2-2, the V gene TRBV18; D call uncertain. Germline loops: CDR1 KGHSH, CDR2 LQKENI. V gave up 2 bases and J gave up 0 bases, with 7 bases separating them. The CDR3 has 15 amino acids. The CDR3 sequence is CASSPYGANTGELFF. CDR3 DNA sequence: TGTGCCAGCTCACCATACGGAGCGAACACCGGGGAGCTGTTTTTT.

The chain uses TRBV19 and TRBJ1-6; 10 positions agree with TRBD1. The CDR3 is made up of 16 amino acids. In germline, CDR1 is LNHDA, CDR2 SQIVND (reference sequence). V gave up 4 bases and J gave up 9 bases; unmatched junction bases: 9. The CDR3: CASSNLGTGEISPLHF. CDR3 sequence (DNA): TGTGCCAGTAGTAACCTCGGGACAGGGGAAATTTCACCCCTCCACTTT.

The chain joins TRBV18 to TRBJ1-2, with D tentatively TRBD1 (5 bases). This CDR3 contains 14 residues. Germline loops: CDR1 KGHSH, CDR2 LQKENI. V was clipped by 4 bases and J by 8 bases, with 17 bases between them. The CDR3: CASSRQLEKGGYTF. Here the CDR3 DNA reads TGTGCCAGCTCACGACAGCTGGAAAAAGGGGGCTACACCTTC. Full variable domain (rest looked up from reference TRBV18 and TRBJ1-2): NAGVMQNPRHLVRRRGQEARLRCSPMKGHSHVYWYRQLPEEGLKFMVYLQKENIIDESGMPKERFSAEFPKEGPSILRIQQVVRGDSAAYFCASSRQLEKGGYTFGSGTRLTVV.

The J gene is TRBJ2-3, the V gene TRBV7-9, with TRBD2 as a possible D gene (5 bases). Trimming left V 4 bases short and J 0 bases short, with 11 bases between. Germline V gives CDR1 SEHNR, CDR2 FQNEAQ (reference sequence). The CDR3 is 15 residues long. The CDR3 DNA reads TGTGCCAGCAGCTCTGGAGGATCTAGCACAGATACGCAGTATTTT. Encoded protein: CASSSGGSSTDTQYF.

This rearrangement joins TRBV13 to TRBJ2-3, with TRBD2 identical over 8 bases. This CDR3 has 16 residues. CDR1 is PRHDT, CDR2 FYEKMQ, per germline (reference sequence). V shed 0 bases and J 3 bases; nucleotides not matched to a gene: 5. The CDR3: CASSLGKVAGTDTQYF. The CDR3 nucleotides are TGTGCCAGCAGCTTAGGGAAGGTAGCGGGGACAGATACGCAGTATTTT. Combining the CDR3 with reference TRBV13 and TRBJ2-3 gives the whole variable domain AAGVIQSPRHLIKEKRETATLKCYPIPRHDTVYWYQQGPGQDPQFLISFYEKMQSDKGSIPDRFSAQQFSDYHSELNMSSLELGDSALYFCASSLGKVAGTDTQYFGPGTRLTVL.